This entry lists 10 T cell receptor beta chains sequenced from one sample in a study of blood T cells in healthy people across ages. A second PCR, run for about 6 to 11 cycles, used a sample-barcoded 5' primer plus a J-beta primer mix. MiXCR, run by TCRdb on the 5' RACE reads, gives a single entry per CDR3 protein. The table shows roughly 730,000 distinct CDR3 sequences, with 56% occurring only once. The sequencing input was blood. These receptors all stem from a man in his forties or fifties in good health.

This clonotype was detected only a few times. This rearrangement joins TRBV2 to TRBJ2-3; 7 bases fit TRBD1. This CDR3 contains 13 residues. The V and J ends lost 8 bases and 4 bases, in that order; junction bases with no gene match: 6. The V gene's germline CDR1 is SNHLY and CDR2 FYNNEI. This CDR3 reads CASLTGNADTQYF. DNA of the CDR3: TGTGCCAGCCTGACAGGGAATGCAGATACGCAGTATTTT.

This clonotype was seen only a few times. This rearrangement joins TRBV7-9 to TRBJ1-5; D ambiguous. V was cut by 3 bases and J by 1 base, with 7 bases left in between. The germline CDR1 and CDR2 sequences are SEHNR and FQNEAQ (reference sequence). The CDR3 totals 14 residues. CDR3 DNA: TGTGCCAGCAGCTTTAAAGGAAGCAATCAGCCCCAGCATTTT. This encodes CASSFKGSNQPQHF. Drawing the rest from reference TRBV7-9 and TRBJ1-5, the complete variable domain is DTGVSQNPRHKITKRGQNVTFRCDPISEHNRLYWYRQTLGQGPEFLTYFQNEAQLEKSRLLSDRFSAERPKGSFSTLEIQRTEQGDSAMYLCASSFKGSNQPQHFGDGTRLSIL.

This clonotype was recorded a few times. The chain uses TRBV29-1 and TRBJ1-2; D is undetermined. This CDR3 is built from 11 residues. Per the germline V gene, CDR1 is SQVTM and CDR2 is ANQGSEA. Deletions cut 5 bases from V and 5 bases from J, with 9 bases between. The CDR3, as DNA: TGCAGCGTTTTAAGGGAATATGGCTACACCTTC. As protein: CSVLREYGYTF. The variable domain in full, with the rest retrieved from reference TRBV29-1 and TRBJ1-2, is SAVISQKPSRDICQRGTSLTIQCQVDSQVTMMFWYRQQPGQSLTLIATANQGSEATYESGFVIDKFPISRPNLTFSTLTVSNMSPEDSSIYLCSVLREYGYTFGSGTRLTVV.

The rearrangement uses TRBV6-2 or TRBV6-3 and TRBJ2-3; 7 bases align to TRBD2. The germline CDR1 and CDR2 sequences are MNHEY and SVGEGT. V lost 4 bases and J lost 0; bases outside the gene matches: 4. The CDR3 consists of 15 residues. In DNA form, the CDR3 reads TGTGCCAGCAGTTGGCTAGCGGCTAGCACAGATACGCAGTATTTT. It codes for CASSWLAASTDTQYF.

DNA for the CDR3: TGCGCCAGCAGCTTGCTCCCTAGCGGGGGTTACAATGAGCAGTTCTTC. Translated, it gives CASSLLPSGGYNEQFF. V and J are TRBV5-1 and TRBJ2-1; 10 bases are a match to TRBD2. J lost 4 bases, V lost 1 base, and 5 bases had no gene match. CDR3 length equals 16 residues. Germline-derived CDR1 and CDR2 are SGHRS and YFSETQ.

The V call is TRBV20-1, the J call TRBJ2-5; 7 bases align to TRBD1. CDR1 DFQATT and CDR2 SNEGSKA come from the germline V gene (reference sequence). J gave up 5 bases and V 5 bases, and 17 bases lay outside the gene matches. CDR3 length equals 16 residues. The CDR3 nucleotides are TGCAGTGCTGGACCCCCGAGACAGGGCTGGGGGGAGACCCAGTACTTC. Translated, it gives CSAGPPRQGWGETQYF.

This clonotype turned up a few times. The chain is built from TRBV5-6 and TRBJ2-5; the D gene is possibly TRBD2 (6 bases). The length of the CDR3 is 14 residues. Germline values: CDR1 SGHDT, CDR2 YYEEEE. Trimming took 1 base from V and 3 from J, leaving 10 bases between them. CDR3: CASSLRSSEETQYF. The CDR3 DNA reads TGTGCCAGCAGCTTGCGTTCTAGCGAAGAGACCCAGTACTTC.

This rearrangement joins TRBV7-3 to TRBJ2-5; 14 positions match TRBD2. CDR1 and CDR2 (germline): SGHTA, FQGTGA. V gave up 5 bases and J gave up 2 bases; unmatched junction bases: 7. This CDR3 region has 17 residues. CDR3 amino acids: CASSRGLAGGGQETQYF. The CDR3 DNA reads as TGTGCCAGCAGCCGTGGACTAGCGGGAGGTGGGCAAGAGACCCAGTACTTC.

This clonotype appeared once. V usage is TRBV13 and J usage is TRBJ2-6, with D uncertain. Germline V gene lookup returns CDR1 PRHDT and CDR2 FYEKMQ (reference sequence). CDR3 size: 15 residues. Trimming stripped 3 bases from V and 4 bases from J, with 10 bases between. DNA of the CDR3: TGTGCCAGCAGCTTCTGGGCTACGGGGGCCAACGTCCTGACTTTC. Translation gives CASSFWATGANVLTF.

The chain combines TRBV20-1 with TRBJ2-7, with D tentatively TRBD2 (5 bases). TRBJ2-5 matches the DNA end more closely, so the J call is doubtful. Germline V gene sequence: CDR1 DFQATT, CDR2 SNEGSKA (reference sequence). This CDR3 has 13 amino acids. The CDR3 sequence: CSARIHGVVTQYF. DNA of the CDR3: TGCAGTGCCAGAATACACGGGGTTGTGACCCAGTACTTC.